This is a list of T cell receptor beta chains from one sample in a study of CD8+CD57+ T cells in acquired aplastic anemia. TCRdb reanalysed the reads using MiXCR and keeps one entry per CDR3 protein. This table holds about 110,000 distinct CDR3 sequences, around 53% found once. The sequencing sample was made of sorted CD4+, CD8+, or CD8+CD57+ T cells (not recorded which) from PBMCs. The source of these receptors is a human donor in good health, serving as a control. CDR3s include the opening cysteine and the closing phenylalanine or tryptophan. The order of the fields is J gene, V gene, clone size, D gene, CDR3 protein, CDR3 DNA. D genes are given only for firm matches. Expanded clones get a size class; other rows say once, few or many, or leave the size out.

j_call: TRBJ1-6; v_call: TRBV19; clone_size: .; d_call: .; cdr3_aa: CAKRGVEIRMDSPLHF; cdr3_nt: TGTGCCAAGAGAGGGGTAGAGATTAGGATGGATTCACCCCTCCACTTT
j_call: TRBJ1-1; v_call: TRBV19; clone_size: .; d_call: .; cdr3_aa: CATQWRAEAFF; cdr3_nt: TGTGCCACGCAGTGGAGGGCTGAAGCTTTCTTT
j_call: TRBJ1-1; v_call: TRBV14; clone_size: .; d_call: .; cdr3_aa: CASSQVNVNTEAFF; cdr3_nt: TGTGCCAGCAGCCAAGTGAACGTAAACACTGAAGCTTTCTTT
j_call: TRBJ2-3; v_call: TRBV13; clone_size: many; d_call: TRBD2; cdr3_aa: CASSPGLAGGPGADTQYF; cdr3_nt: TGTGCCAGCAGCCCCGGACTAGCGGGGGGGCCGGGGGCAGATACGCAGTATTTT
j_call: TRBJ2-1; v_call: TRBV6-1; clone_size: .; d_call: TRBD2; cdr3_aa: CASNLAGPYNEQFF; cdr3_nt: TGTGCCAGCAACTTAGCGGGACCCTACAATGAGCAGTTCTTC
j_call: TRBJ1-6; v_call: TRBV20-1; clone_size: .; d_call: TRBD1; cdr3_aa: CSARVTGQSPNSPLHF; cdr3_nt: TGCAGTGCTAGAGTTACGGGACAGAGTCCTAATTCACCCCTCCACTTT
j_call: TRBJ1-1; v_call: TRBV28; clone_size: few; d_call: .; cdr3_aa: CASRIPTNTEAFF; cdr3_nt: TGTGCCAGCAGGATTCCAACGAACACTGAAGCTTTCTTT
j_call: TRBJ1-1; v_call: TRBV9; clone_size: .; d_call: .; cdr3_aa: CASSVEADMYTEAFF; cdr3_nt: TGTGCCAGCAGCGTAGAGGCAGACATGTACACTGAAGCTTTCTTT
j_call: TRBJ2-2; v_call: TRBV24-1; clone_size: .; d_call: .; cdr3_aa: CATSAIHSTTPKELFF; cdr3_nt: TGTGCCACCAGTGCTATCCACTCGACTACACCTAAGGAGCTGTTTTTT
j_call: TRBJ1-5; v_call: TRBV19; clone_size: .; d_call: TRBD1; cdr3_aa: CASGAGGGSNQPQHF; cdr3_nt: TGTGCCAGCGGGGCAGGGGGCGGGAGCAATCAGCCCCAGCATTTT
j_call: TRBJ2-7; v_call: TRBV10-3; clone_size: many; d_call: TRBD1; cdr3_aa: CAINSGQGGNEQYF; cdr3_nt: TGTGCCATCAATTCGGGACAGGGGGGAAACGAGCAGTACTTC
j_call: TRBJ2-2; v_call: TRBV4-3; clone_size: many; d_call: .; cdr3_aa: CASSQERSAVGELFF; cdr3_nt: TGCGCCAGCAGCCAAGAGCGAAGTGCGGTGGGGGAGCTGTTTTTT
j_call: TRBJ2-3; v_call: TRBV7-9; clone_size: .; d_call: .; cdr3_aa: CASNVYTDTQYF; cdr3_nt: TGTGCCAGCAATGTCTACACAGATACGCAGTATTTT
j_call: TRBJ2-1; v_call: TRBV7-2; clone_size: many; d_call: TRBD2; cdr3_aa: CASSLGTSGGLLYNEQFF; cdr3_nt: TGTGCCAGCAGCTTAGGGACTAGCGGGGGATTACTCTACAATGAGCAGTTCTTC
j_call: TRBJ1-3; v_call: TRBV2; clone_size: .; d_call: TRBD1; cdr3_aa: CASRGQPPPGDTIYF; cdr3_nt: TGTGCCAGCAGGGGACAGCCGCCTCCTGGAGACACCATATATTTC
j_call: TRBJ1-1; v_call: TRBV6-2/TRBV6-3; clone_size: many; d_call: .; cdr3_aa: CASGRTRNTEAFF; cdr3_nt: TGTGCCAGTGGGCGGACCAGGAACACTGAAGCTTTCTTT